The 19 T cell receptor beta chains below come from one sample, sequenced in a study of T cell responses to AZD1222 COVID-19 vaccine. TCRdb's table, derived via immunoSEQ multiplex PCR, lists solely in-frame clones and lacks some. The sample consists of around 140,000 clones, around 90% of them appearing once. The source material was peripheral blood, sampled 28 days after the second dose of the MenACWY control vaccine. Receptors were obtained from an adult who received the MenACWY meningococcal vaccine as a control.

This sequence joins TRBV10-3 and TRBJ2-1; 12 bases map to TRBD1. The CDR3 sequence is 14 residues long. Germline-derived CDR1 and CDR2 are ENHRY and SYGVKD. V trimming: 8 bases; J trimming: 9 bases; junction bases outside the gene matches: 8. The CDR3 loop is CAISRDRGHSEQFF. CDR3 DNA: TGTGCCATCTCCCGGGACAGGGGGCATAGTGAGCAGTTCTTC.

This clone has just one count. V usage is TRBV19 and J usage is TRBJ1-5; the match to TRBD1 covers 8 bases. After removal of 7 bases from V and 9 bases from J, the junction contained 11 bases not matched to a gene. The germline CDR1 and CDR2 sequences are LNHDA and SQIVND (reference sequence). This CDR3 comprises 14 residues. CDR3 loop: CASKLQGASWPQHF. Here the CDR3 DNA reads TGTGCCAGTAAACTTCAGGGGGCCTCTTGGCCCCAGCATTTT.

This clone was observed a handful of times. This chain's CDR3 is CASSSRRTGGSGVYNEQFF. DNA of the CDR3: TGTGCCAGCAGCTCCCGACGTACGGGAGGTAGCGGAGTCTACAATGAGCAGTTCTTC. The chain uses TRBV5-4 and TRBJ2-1; 7 bases map to TRBD2. The CDR3 totals 19 residues. CDR1 and CDR2 from the germline V gene are SGHNT and YYREEE (reference sequence). V shed 3 bases and J 3 bases; nucleotides not matched to a gene: 18.

This chain connects TRBV12-5 to TRBJ1-2; no firm D call. Germline CDR1 reads LGHNT; CDR2 reads FRNRAP. Deletions cut 3 bases from V and 6 bases from J, with 17 bases between. This CDR3 is 15 amino acids long. This CDR3 reads CASGFSSMIRDGYTF. CDR3 coding DNA: TGTGCTAGTGGTTTTTCCTCGATGATACGGGATGGCTACACCTTC.

The chain carries TRBV2 and TRBJ1-6; 8 bases fit TRBD1. CDR3 size: 14 residues. Unmatched junction bases numbered 8, after V lost 6 bases and J lost 10 bases. Germline V gives CDR1 SNHLY, CDR2 FYNNEI. The CDR3 region is CASSGNRGDSPLHF. The CDR3 nucleotides are TGTGCCAGCAGCGGTAACAGGGGGGACTCACCCCTCCACTTT.

This sequence joins TRBV11-2 and TRBJ1-1; 7 positions agree with TRBD1. CDR3 length equals 14 residues. Trimming took 0 bases from V and 7 from J; bases not matched to a gene: 5. Germline lookup yields CDR1 SGHAT and CDR2 FQNNGV. Written as DNA, the CDR3 is TGTGCCAGCAGCTTAGAGGGGTCAGGGGGTGAAGCTTTCTTT. This translates into CASSLEGSGGEAFF.

This clone was observed once. J is TRBJ1-4 and V is TRBV2, with D maybe TRBD1 (5 bases). The germline V gene has CDR1 SNHLY and CDR2 FYNNEI. This CDR3 comprises 14 residues. With 4 bases removed from V and 6 bases from J, the gap between germline ends came to 12 bases. CDR3 nucleotides: TGTGCCAGCAGTGCCCAGGGCCGGGATGAAAAACTGTTTTTT. This sequence encodes CASSAQGRDEKLFF. Filled out from reference TRBV2 and TRBJ1-4, the complete variable domain reads EPEVTQTPSHQVTQMGQEVILRCVPISNHLYFYWYRQILGQKVEFLVSFYNNEISEKSEIFDDQFSVERPDGSNFTLKIRSTKLEDSAMYFCASSAQGRDEKLFFGSGTQLSVL.

This rearrangement joins TRBV3-1 (or the pseudogene TRBV3-2) to TRBJ2-5, with D perhaps matching TRBD2 (6 bases). V lost 0 bases and J 7 bases, leaving 18 bases between the germline ends. Germline loops: CDR1 LGHDT, CDR2 YNNKEL (reference sequence). The CDR3 contains 16 residues. The CDR3 DNA reads TGTGCCAGCAGCCAAGATTTTGGACGGACTACCTGGACCCAGTACTTC. Translated: CASSQDFGRTTWTQYF.

The V call is TRBV4-3, the J call TRBJ1-6; D is undetermined. Germline V gene data show CDR1 as LGHNA and CDR2 as YSLEER. V gave up 0 bases and J gave up 6 bases, with 9 bases separating them. The CDR3 totals 15 residues. CDR3 DNA: TGCGCCAGCAGCCAAGATGACATCGCTAATTCACCCCTCCACTTT. Amino acid sequence: CASSQDDIANSPLHF.

The chain couples TRBV11-2 to TRBJ1-1; D gene unclear. The CDR3 runs 13 residues. In germline, CDR1 is SGHAT, CDR2 FQNNGV. V shed 5 bases and J shed 2 bases, with 9 bases lying between them. CDR3: CASSRMRNTEAFF. For the CDR3, the DNA is TGTGCCAGCAGCCGTATGCGTAACACTGAAGCTTTCTTT.

This clone was observed once. The J gene is TRBJ2-4, the V gene TRBV5-6; 9 bases are a match to TRBD2. Looked up from germline, CDR1 is SGHDT and CDR2 is YYEEEE. The V and J ends lost 5 bases and 3 bases, in that order; junction bases with no gene match: 6. The CDR3 is 15 residues long. The CDR3: CASSPPLAGKNIQYF. The CDR3 DNA follows: TGTGCCAGCAGTCCACCACTAGCGGGCAAAAACATTCAGTACTTC.

The chain is built from TRBV12-3 or TRBV12-4 and TRBJ2-7; weak D call: TRBD1 (7 bases). V was trimmed by 7 bases and J by 7 bases, leaving 17 bases between them. The CDR3 length is 13 residues. The CDR3 region is CASTSGGSREQYF. Written as DNA, the CDR3 is TGTGCCAGCACTTCAGGGGGGTCTCGGGAGCAGTACTTC.

CDR3 protein: CASSTTTGGLYGYTF. CDR3 coding DNA: TGTGCCAGTAGCACGACTACAGGGGGCCTCTATGGCTACACCTTC. The V gene is TRBV19, the J gene TRBJ1-2; 9 nucleotides line up with TRBD1. Germline assignment: CDR1 LNHDA and CDR2 SQIVND (reference sequence). CDR3 size: 15 residues. The ends lost 6 bases at V and 4 bases at J; junction bases unmatched: 9.

This chain joins TRBV29-1 and TRBJ1-1; D remains unclear. Germline V lookup: CDR1 SQVTM, CDR2 ANQGSEA. The CDR3 totals 11 residues. V lost 5 bases to trimming and J lost 2 bases, with 6 bases between them. The CDR3 bases are TGCAGCGTTTCTCGAAACACTGAAGCTTTCTTT. Protein: CSVSRNTEAFF.

This clone was seen more than once but under ten times. V and J are TRBV7-2 and TRBJ2-7; 8 nucleotides match TRBD2. The CDR3 runs 15 residues. Germline trimming cut 2 bases from V and 7 bases from J; bases unmatched to any gene: 10. CDR1 is SGHTA and CDR2 is FQGNSA in the germline V gene. CDR3 amino acids: CASSLHGAGVREQYF. In DNA, the CDR3 is TGTGCCAGCAGCTTACATGGAGCGGGGGTCAGGGAGCAGTACTTC.

The chain uses TRBV5-1 and TRBJ2-3; either TRBD1 or TRBD2 may supply D (5 bases each). Trimming left V 2 bases short and J 2 bases short, with 15 bases between. This CDR3 spans 16 amino acids. Germline CDR1 reads SGHRS; CDR2 reads YFSETQ. CDR3 sequence: CASSFFSPGTTDTQYF. The CDR3 bases are TGCGCCAGCAGCTTCTTCTCCCCTGGGACCACAGATACGCAGTATTTT.

The chain joins TRBV7-9 to TRBJ2-5; D remains unclear. Trimming took 2 bases from V and 0 from J, leaving 10 bases between them. CDR1 SEHNR and CDR2 FQNEAQ come from the germline V gene (reference sequence). The CDR3 is 15 amino acids. The DNA of the CDR3 is TGTGCCAGCAGCTTAAAGTGGGCGTACCAAGAGACCCAGTACTTC. Translated, it gives CASSLKWAYQETQYF.

The rearrangement joins TRBV9 to TRBJ2-3; the D gene is possibly TRBD1 (5 bases). Germline V lookup: CDR1 SGDLS, CDR2 YYNGEE. The CDR3 extends over 14 amino acids. V gave up 0 bases and J gave up 6 bases, with 11 bases separating them. The CDR3 DNA reads as TGTGCCAGCAGCGTAGCTCCAGGGATGGATACGCAGTATTTT. Encoded protein: CASSVAPGMDTQYF.

The chain carries TRBV7-9 and TRBJ2-7; D is uncertain. The CDR3 has 14 amino acids. Trimming removed 6 bases at V and 5 bases at J, with 17 bases between. CDR1 is SEHNR, CDR2 FQNEAQ, per germline (reference sequence). The CDR3 spells CASSDPQEKHEQYF. CDR3 bases: TGTGCCAGCAGTGACCCCCAGGAGAAACACGAGCAGTACTTC.